This T cell receptor beta chain appears in the sequencing data of a study of T cells in localized non-small cell lung cancer (dated by TCRdb to about 2020). Background on the whole study: T cell repertoires of some 240 early-stage NSCLC patients were analyzed, with tumors being compared against uninvolved tumor-adjacent lungs. The cohort consisted of 236 treatment-naive NSCLC patients whose localized lung tumors had been resected. The mean age of the NSCLC patients was about 64 years, with about 120 men and about a hundred women.

Trimming takes 2 bases from V and 9 bases from J, and the germline ends sit 14 bases apart. CDR1 MNHEY and CDR2 SVGAGI were looked up in the germline V gene. The CDR3 goes from the cysteine to the phenylalanine over 14 residues. Only CDR3 DNA is held: 42 bases, read in frame from base 1. At diagnosis, peripheral blood, uninvolved tumor-adjacent lung and tumor were collected and were preserved as a mix of fresh-frozen and FFPE material. For TCR repertoire profiling, blood samples were analyzed as peripheral blood mononuclear cells. Note on this clone: Its binding antigen is unknown. Base qualities are not recorded, but no much larger clone differs from it by a single base.

The immunoSEQ Assay was used to sequence TCR beta CDR3 regions from DNA. Turning to the authors' computational methods: To compute T cell density, TCR beta template counts were normalized to usable DNA, which was estimated by amplifying housekeeping genes. Using the preseqR package, richness was estimated by extrapolating to 120,000 templates for tissue samples and 400,000 templates for PBMC samples. Clonality was defined by subtracting Pielou's evenness from one. Differential abundance testing on productive amino-acid clonotypes, with a minimum total count of 5 and an alpha of 0.1, was used to identify tissue-enriched TCRs. Repertoire overlap between compartments was quantified with the Jaccard Index and Morisita Overlap Index. TCR beta CDR3s were clustered by GLIPH together with public tetramer-defined viral CDR3s, and at least three viral sequences plus V-gene enrichment were required for viral motifs. This is the immuneACCESS table as TCRdb keeps it, with only in-frame sequences that have V and J called. A part of the clones is gone; compared with another copy, unresolved V genes explain less than half, and the rest is unexplained. Clonal size and the V and J genes are those of that table, whereas D and trimming came from the DNA. The sample includes roughly 30,000 clones, with nearly 90% observed a single time. 4% to 5% of the sample rests with the top ten.

The study at large found these results: The highest T cell clonality was observed in uninvolved tumor-adjacent lung, where clonality exceeded that of tumor, suggesting that antigenic responses were more focused in uninvolved tumor-adjacent lung. Higher T cell density in blood was associated with longer overall survival, whereas higher clonality in adjacent lung was associated with shorter survival. A median of roughly 60 of the top 100 tumor clones turned up in the paired uninvolved adjacent lung, and some 28 of those clones also ranked among the top 100 of that same adjacent lung. Because the study design was exploratory, TCR variables were selected using unadjusted p-values without false-discovery rate correction. Because multi-region sequencing of the tumors was not done, intratumor heterogeneity could not be ruled out.

The chain couples TRBV6-5 to TRBJ2-1; there is no confident call for the D gene. Sequencing used peripheral blood mononuclear cells, obtained before any cancer treatment. This TCR was recovered from a woman aged 35-75 years with stage III lung adenocarcinoma. CDR3 sequence: CASSYPSTSGEQFF. The nucleotide sequence is given as TGTGCCAGCAGTTACCCCTCGACGTCAGGTGAGCAGTTCTTC.